This T cell receptor (beta chain) came from a study of T cell changes during pregnancy in multiple sclerosis. The CDR3 consists of 15 residues. Losses at the gene ends were 5 bases for V and 0 bases for J; bases not matched to a gene: 7. CDR1 MDHEN and CDR2 SYDVKM come from the germline V gene. Generated by immunoSEQ multiplex PCR, the TCRdb table keeps only in-frame clones and is missing some. This table holds about 100,000 clones, more than 85% found once. This rearrangement joins TRBV28 to TRBJ2-7, with 7 bases identical to TRBD2. This TCR derives from a female donor with multiple sclerosis, enrolled in a pregnancy study. This sample comprised peripheral blood, obtained in the second trimester of pregnancy. The CDR3 DNA sequence: TGTGCCAGCAGTCCACCGCGGGGGAACTCCTACGAGCAGTACTTC. Amino acids: CASSPPRGNSYEQYF.